These 8 T cell receptor beta chains were all obtained from the same sample, sequenced in a study of blood T cells in healthy people across ages. It was with a sample-barcoded 5' primer and a J-beta primer mix that a second PCR of about 6 to 12 cycles was run. MiXCR, run by TCRdb on the 5' RACE reads, gives a single entry per CDR3 protein. The table records some 760,000 distinct CDR3 sequences, around a quarter of them present only once. This same sample was also taken into another study, of T cells of mothers and their children.

The sequenced sample consisted of blood. Every receptor here comes from a boy between 5 and 17 years old in good health.

J is TRBJ2-3 and V is TRBV5-1, with D unclear. V lost 4 bases to trimming and J lost 3 bases, with 9 bases between them. Germline-derived CDR1 and CDR2 are SGHRS and YFSETQ. The CDR3 sequence is 13 residues long. The CDR3 DNA follows: TGCGCCAGCAGCCCTCTGGTGACAGATACGCAGTATTTT. It yields the protein CASSPLVTDTQYF.

This clonotype was counted a few times. The chain combines TRBV21-1 with TRBJ1-4. TRBV21-1 corresponds to a pseudogene. CDR3 length: 15 amino acids. The DNA for the CDR3 is TGTGCCAGCAGCAAAGACAGTGCAACTAATGAAAAACTGTTTTTT. Its protein product is CASSKDSATNEKLFF.

This clonotype appeared a few times. This chain connects TRBV27 to TRBJ1-1; no clear D gene. This CDR3 is built from 12 residues. Germline lookup yields CDR1 MNHEY and CDR2 SMNVEV (reference sequence). The V end lost 3 bases, the J end lost 7 bases, and 9 bases lay between the germline ends. This CDR3 reads CASSFGWGEAFF. In DNA form, the CDR3 reads TGTGCCAGCAGTTTCGGATGGGGTGAAGCTTTCTTT.

The chain recombines TRBV7-9 with TRBJ1-5; D is possibly TRBD1 (6 bases). The CDR3 runs 15 residues. Germline V gene lookup returns CDR1 SEHNR and CDR2 FQNEAQ (reference sequence). V dropped 6 bases and J dropped 3 bases, with 15 bases sitting between them. Written as DNA, the CDR3 is TGTGCCAGCAGTCGAACAGGGTCCTACAATCAGCCCCAGCATTTT. Translation gives CASSRTGSYNQPQHF.

This clonotype occurred a few times. V and J are TRBV13 and TRBJ1-2, with TRBD1 as a possible D gene (5 bases). This CDR3 spans 11 amino acids. V lost 8 bases, J lost 8 bases, and 12 bases lay in between. CDR1 is PRHDT and CDR2 is FYEKMQ in the germline V gene (reference sequence). The CDR3 bases are TGTGCCAGCGCCCAGGGCCAAGGCTACACCTTC. Translated: CASAQGQGYTF.

The chain is built from TRBV7-3 and TRBJ2-5, with D perhaps assigned TRBD1 or TRBD2 (5 bases each). Matching the DNA end better, TRBJ2-1 makes the J call doubtful. There are 16 residues in the CDR3. Looked up from germline, CDR1 is SGHTA and CDR2 is FQGTGA. The CDR3 sequence: CASSLTGAILYNEQFF. The CDR3 region has the DNA TGTGCCAGCAGCTTAACCGGGGCGATCCTATACAATGAGCAGTTCTTC.

This clonotype was counted only a few times. V is TRBV30 and J is TRBJ2-2; D not resolved. Germline values: CDR1 GTSNPN, CDR2 SVGIG (reference sequence). V lost 5 bases and J lost 10, with 11 bases in between. This CDR3 region has 11 residues. The CDR3 is CAWSTVVELFF. The CDR3 DNA sequence: TGTGCCTGGTCAACAGTGGTGGAGCTGTTTTTT.

This clonotype has just a few counts. The J gene is TRBJ2-1, the V gene TRBV12-5; TRBD2 aligns across 9 bases. V gave up 5 bases and J gave up 9 bases; unmatched junction bases: 5. Germline V gives CDR1 LGHNT, CDR2 FRNRAP. The CDR3 is 13 amino acids. CDR3 region: CASGTTLAGEQFF. CDR3 coding DNA: TGTGCTAGTGGTACAACACTAGCGGGTGAGCAGTTCTTC.